These T cell receptor beta chains were read from a single sample in a study of shared clonotypes between healthy human individuals. Clones were read by immunoSEQ multiplex PCR, and TCRdb kept only the in-frame ones, dropping some. The table lists approximately 530,000 clones, 95% to 97% of them singletons. Sequencing used naive CD4+ T cells sorted from blood. The receptors shown here come from a woman between 25 and 40 years old in good health. CDR3s include the opening cysteine and the closing phenylalanine or tryptophan.

17 TRBJ1-1 TRBV28 CASSLPRAGPPNTEAFF
15 TRBJ2-3 TRBV19 CASSKGSAYTDTQYF
14 TRBJ1-2 TRBV7-9 CASSFEVGDYGYTF
14 TRBJ2-7 TRBV5-4 CASSPDPGSYEQYF
12 TRBJ2-7 TRBV10-1 CASSANRVEQYF
13 TRBJ1-3 TRBV29-1 CSAEGISGNTIYF
15 TRBJ2-6 TRBV27 CASSQSVAWANVLTF
16 TRBJ2-1 TRBV7-9 CASIWVLQNSYNEQFF
16 TRBJ2-7 TRBV19 CASSIVGTGAFHEQYF
13 TRBJ2-3 TRBV5-4 CASSLATEDTQYF
14 TRBJ1-2 TRBV4-1 CASSQDLGGRGYTF
13 TRBJ2-3 TRBV5-5 CASSSTGLDTQYF
11 TRBJ1-2 TRBV2 CASKRDYGYTF
15 TRBJ2-5 TRBV5-1 CASSVGQGLQETQYF
11 TRBJ2-7 TRBV20-1 CSANLASEQYF
14 TRBJ2-5 TRBV6-1 CASILLNSQETQYF
11 TRBJ1-5 TRBV28 CASSLNQPQHF
15 TRBJ2-2 TRBV9 CASSGLAGATGELFF
15 TRBJ2-7 TRBV7-6 CASSRPTSGSYEQYF
15 TRBJ1-4 TRBV28 CATLTGGQGDEKLFF
14 TRBJ2-7 TRBV6-6 CASSTGGALDEQYF
13 TRBJ2-1 TRBV11-3 CASGAGRGYEQFF
15 TRBJ2-2 TRBV6-6 CASRGGVIDTGELFF
15 TRBJ1-1 TRBV29-1 CSVPSPGGLNTEAFF
15 TRBJ2-7 TRBV11-3 CASSSGTGLTYEQYF
14 TRBJ2-7 TRBV5-6 CASSLGRLRREQYF
14 TRBJ2-7 TRBV19 CASSIDSGSYEQYF
14 TRBJ2-2 TRBV25-1 CASSEAGVTGELFF
16 TRBJ2-1 TRBV28 CASSLGGRRSYNEQFF
12 TRBJ2-7 TRBV7-9 CVIQGSSYEQYF
16 TRBJ2-1 TRBV4-1 CASSQDVAGTYNEQFF
14 TRBJ2-6 TRBV10-3 CATDGGSGANVLTF
17 TRBJ2-1 TRBV28 CASTAPWGTGGYNEQFF
14 TRBJ2-1 TRBV27 CASSARQVYNEQFF
13 TRBJ2-6 TRBV28 CATLLSGANVLTF
15 TRBJ1-1 TRBV6-5 CASSYSKIGQFEAFF
16 TRBJ1-3 TRBV11-2 CASSARTGSSGNTIYF
15 TRBJ2-1 TRBV7-9 CASSFVDRGGNEQFF
16 TRBJ2-2 TRBV9 CASSVVTSPNTGELFF
13 TRBJ2-3 TRBV2 CATVSQSTDTQYF
15 TRBJ1-5 TRBV28 CASRSGGGGNQPQHF
15 TRBJ2-1 TRBV11-2 CASTTGTGNYNEQFF
13 TRBJ2-5 TRBV19 CASSMKGDETQYF
15 TRBJ1-4 TRBV19 CASSLGRLTNEKLFF
12 TRBJ2-7 TRBV25-1 CASRAMGYEQYF
18 TRBJ1-2 TRBV28 CASSLIIFLGGADYGYTF
13 TRBJ2-1 TRBV15 CATSGDRENEQFF
16 TRBJ2-7 TRBV14 CASSHIYGASSYEQYF